This T cell receptor beta chain came from a study of cytomegalovirus exposure and HLA in healthy donors. For the study at large: Earlier results showed approximately 110 million unique TCR beta sequences derived from about 179 million T cells.

PCR involved 60 Vbeta and 13 Jbeta primers. The protocol was immunoSEQ multiplex PCR, while the TCRdb copy is restricted to in-frame clones and leaves out a portion. The profile shows about 230,000 clones, just under 80% of them singletons. CDR3 size: 13 residues. Between the trimmed V and J ends, which lost 4 bases and 5 bases, there was a span of 13 bases. CDR1 and CDR2 from the germline V gene are SGHDT and YYEEEE. The TCR originated in a boy younger than 18 in good health and CMV-seronegative. The sample was PBMCs. The chain carries TRBV5-6 and TRBJ2-7; D might be TRBD2 (6 bases). The CDR3 DNA reads TGTGCCAGCAGCATCGGGAGTCGGGACGAGCAGTACTTC. Translating it yields CASSIGSRDEQYF.